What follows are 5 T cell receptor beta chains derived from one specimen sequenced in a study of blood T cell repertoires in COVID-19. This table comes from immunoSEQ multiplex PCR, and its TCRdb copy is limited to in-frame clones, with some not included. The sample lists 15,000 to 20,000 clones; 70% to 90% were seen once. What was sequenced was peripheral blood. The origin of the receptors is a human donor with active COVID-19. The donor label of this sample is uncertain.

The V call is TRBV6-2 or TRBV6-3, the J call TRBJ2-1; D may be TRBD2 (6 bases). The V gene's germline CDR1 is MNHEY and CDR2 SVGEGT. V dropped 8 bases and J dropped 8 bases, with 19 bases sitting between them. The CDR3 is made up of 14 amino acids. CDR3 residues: CASRPGGSRDEQFF. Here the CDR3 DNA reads TGTGCCAGCCGCCCCGGGGGTTCTCGGGATGAGCAGTTCTTC.

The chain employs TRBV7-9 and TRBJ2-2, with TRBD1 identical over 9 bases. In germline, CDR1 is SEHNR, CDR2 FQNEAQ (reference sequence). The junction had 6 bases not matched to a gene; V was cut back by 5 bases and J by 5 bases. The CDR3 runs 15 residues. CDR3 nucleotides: TGTGCCAGCAGCCCCAGACAGGGGGGGACCGGGGAGCTGTTTTTT. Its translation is CASSPRQGGTGELFF.

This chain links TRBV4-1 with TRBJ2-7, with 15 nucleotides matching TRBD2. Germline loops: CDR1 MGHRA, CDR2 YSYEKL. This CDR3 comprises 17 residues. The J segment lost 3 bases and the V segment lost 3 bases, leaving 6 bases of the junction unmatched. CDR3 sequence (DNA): TGCGCCAGCAGCCAGGGACTAGCGGGGGGATCTCACTACGAGCAGTACTTC. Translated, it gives CASSQGLAGGSHYEQYF.

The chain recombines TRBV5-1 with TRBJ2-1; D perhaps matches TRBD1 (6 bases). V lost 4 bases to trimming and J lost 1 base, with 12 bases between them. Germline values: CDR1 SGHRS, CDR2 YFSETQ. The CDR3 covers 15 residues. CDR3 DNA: TGCGCCAGCAGCCCCCGCCAGGGGTCCTACAATGAGCAGTTCTTC. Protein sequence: CASSPRQGSYNEQFF.

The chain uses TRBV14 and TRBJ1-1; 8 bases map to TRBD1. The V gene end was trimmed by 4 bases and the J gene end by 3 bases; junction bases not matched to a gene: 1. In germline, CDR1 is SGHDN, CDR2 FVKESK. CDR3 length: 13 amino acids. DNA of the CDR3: TGTGCCAGCAGCCGACAGGGGTACACTGAAGCTTTCTTT. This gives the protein CASSRQGYTEAFF.